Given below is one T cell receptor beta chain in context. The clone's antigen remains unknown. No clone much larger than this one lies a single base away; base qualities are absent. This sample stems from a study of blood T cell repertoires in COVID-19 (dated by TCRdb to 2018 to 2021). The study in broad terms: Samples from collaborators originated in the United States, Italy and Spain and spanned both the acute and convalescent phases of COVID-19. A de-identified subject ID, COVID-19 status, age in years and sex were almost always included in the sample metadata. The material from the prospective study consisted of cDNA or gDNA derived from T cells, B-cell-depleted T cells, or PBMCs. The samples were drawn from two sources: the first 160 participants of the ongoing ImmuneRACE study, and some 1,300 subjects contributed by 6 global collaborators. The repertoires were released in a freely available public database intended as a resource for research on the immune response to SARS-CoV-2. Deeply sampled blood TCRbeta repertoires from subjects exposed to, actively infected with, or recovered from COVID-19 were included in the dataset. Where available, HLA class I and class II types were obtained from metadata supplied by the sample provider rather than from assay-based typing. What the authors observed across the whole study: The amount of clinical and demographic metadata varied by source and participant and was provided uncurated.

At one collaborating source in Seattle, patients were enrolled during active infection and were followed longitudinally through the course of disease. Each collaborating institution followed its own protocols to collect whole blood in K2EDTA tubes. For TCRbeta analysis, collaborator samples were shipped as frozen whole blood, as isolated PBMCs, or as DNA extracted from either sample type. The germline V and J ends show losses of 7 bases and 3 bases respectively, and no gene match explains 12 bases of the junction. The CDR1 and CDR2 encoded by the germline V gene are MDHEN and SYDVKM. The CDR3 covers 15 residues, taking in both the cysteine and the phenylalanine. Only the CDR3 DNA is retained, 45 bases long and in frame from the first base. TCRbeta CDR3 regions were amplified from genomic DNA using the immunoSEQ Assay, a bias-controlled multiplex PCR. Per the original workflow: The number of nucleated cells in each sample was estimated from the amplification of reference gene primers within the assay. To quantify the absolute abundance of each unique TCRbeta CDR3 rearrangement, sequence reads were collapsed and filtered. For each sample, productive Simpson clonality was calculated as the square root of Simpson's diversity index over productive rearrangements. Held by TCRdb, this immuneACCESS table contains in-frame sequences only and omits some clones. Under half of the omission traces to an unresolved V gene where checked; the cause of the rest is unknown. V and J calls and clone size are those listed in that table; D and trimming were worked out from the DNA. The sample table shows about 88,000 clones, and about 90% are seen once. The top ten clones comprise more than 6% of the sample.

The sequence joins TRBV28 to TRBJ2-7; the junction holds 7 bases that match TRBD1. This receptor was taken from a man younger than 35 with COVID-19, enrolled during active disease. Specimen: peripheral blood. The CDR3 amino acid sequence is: CASNNAGTANYEQYF. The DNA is TGTGCCAGCAATAACGCCGGGACAGCTAACTACGAGCAGTACTTC.